The present T cell receptor (beta chain) was sequenced within a study of molecular identifiers for immune sequencing clone quantification. Germline CDR1 is MGHRA and CDR2 is YSYEKL. Trimming left V 1 base short and J 4 bases short, with 11 bases between. The CDR3 sequence is 15 residues long. The sorting of naive CD8 T cells used the CD8+CD4-CCR7+CD45RA+ phenotype. TCRdb passed the PCR reads through MiXCR, listing each CDR3 protein once. The data contain a few hundred thousand distinct CDR3 sequences, about 20% of them singletons. This clonotype was recorded a few times. This TCR was sampled from a human donor in good health. Some libraries in this study had Jurkat cell RNA spiked in. Sequenced: naive CD8+ T cells from blood, with Jurkat cell RNA spiked in. Subset of the sample: FACS-sorted CD8+CD4-CCR7+CD45RA+ naive T cells. The chain links TRBV4-1 to TRBJ2-1; D might be TRBD2 (6 bases). In DNA form, the CDR3 reads TGCGCCAGCAGCCAAGTTCCGGGGACTTACAATGAGCAGTTCTTC. It specifies CASSQVPGTYNEQFF.